Following are 18 T cell receptor beta chains from one sample sequenced in a study of cytomegalovirus exposure and HLA in healthy donors (dated by TCRdb to about 2017). The library was obtained by the immunoSEQ multiplex PCR assay. For the multiplex PCR, a mixture combining 60 forward primers for TCR Vbeta segments and 13 reverse primers for TCR Jbeta segments was used. In its TCRdb copy, this immuneACCESS table keeps in-frame sequences only and misses some clones. Where compared with another copy, unresolved V genes explain less than half of these, and the others have no known cause. This sample gives 90,000 to 120,000 clones in total; 82% of them show up just once. The ten biggest clones cover approximately 2.5% of the sample. The specimen sequenced was PBMCs. These receptors were taken from a man aged 25 to 45 in good health and CMV-seropositive.

The genes are TRBV7-9 and TRBJ2-7; 8 bases agree with TRBD1. The CDR3 contains 13 residues. Trimming removed 4 bases from V and 4 bases from J; junction bases left unmatched: 3. Germline V gives CDR1 SEHNR, CDR2 FQNEAQ (reference sequence). CDR3: CASSSGGRYEQYF. DNA of the CDR3: TGTGCCAGCAGCTCAGGGGGCAGGTACGAGCAGTACTTC.

The rearrangement uses TRBV10-3 and TRBJ1-1; the D gene is possibly TRBD1 (5 bases). The length of the CDR3 is 15 residues. Trimming took 3 bases from V and 3 from J, leaving 14 bases between them. Germline V lookup: CDR1 ENHRY, CDR2 SYGVKD. As DNA, the CDR3 is TGTGCCATCAGTGATGCTTCAGGGTTTTACACTGAAGCTTTCTTT. It yields the protein CAISDASGFYTEAFF.

V gene TRBV5-4 combines with J gene TRBJ2-1, with 9 bases lining up with TRBD1. The CDR3 covers 16 residues. The germline CDR1 and CDR2 sequences are SGHNT and YYREEE (reference sequence). Trimming cost V 4 bases and J 0 bases; bases outside gene matches: 5. The CDR3 DNA sequence: TGTGCCAGCAGCGACATGACAGGGGGCTCCTACAATGAGCAGTTCTTC. It yields the protein CASSDMTGGSYNEQFF.

The chain is built from TRBV30 and TRBJ1-2; 7 bases line up with TRBD1. This CDR3 contains 13 residues. With V trimmed by 2 bases and J by 6 bases, 6 bases remained unmatched. Looked up from germline, CDR1 is GTSNPN and CDR2 is SVGIG (reference sequence). The CDR3 protein is CAWSHGQDDGYTF. CDR3 DNA sequence: TGTGCCTGGAGTCACGGACAGGATGATGGCTACACCTTC. The full variable domain, its missing parts supplied by reference TRBV30 and TRBJ1-2, is SQTIHQWPATLVQPVGSPLSLECTVEGTSNPNLYWYRQAAGRGLQLLFYSVGIGQISSEVPQNLSASRPQDRQFILSSKKLLLSDSGFYLCAWSHGQDDGYTFGSGTRLTVV.

This clone occurred once. Germline is not matched at one junction end, which may reflect a read error. The chain links TRBV5-1 to TRBJ2-1; 9 nucleotides match TRBD1. The CDR3 totals 15 residues. The germline gives CDR1 SGHRS, CDR2 YFSETQ. The chain's CDR3 is CASSLGQGLMDEQFF. The CDR3, as DNA: TGCGCCAGCAGTTTGGGACAGGGTTTGATGGATGAGCAGTTCTTC.

This clone turned up a few times. V is TRBV19 and J is TRBJ1-1, with 9 bases identical to TRBD1. Germline-derived CDR1 and CDR2 are LNHDA and SQIVND (reference sequence). The J segment lost 4 bases and the V segment lost 4 bases, leaving 7 bases of the junction unmatched. The length of the CDR3 is 15 residues. The CDR3 sequence is CASSNKDRGITEAFF. In nucleotides, the CDR3 is TGTGCCAGTAGTAACAAGGACAGGGGAATCACTGAAGCTTTCTTT.

The rearrangement joins TRBV7-9 to TRBJ1-3; possibly TRBD1 for D (5 bases). With 2 bases removed from V and 0 bases from J, the gap between germline ends came to 17 bases. The CDR3 sequence is 18 residues long. CDR1 and CDR2 (germline): SEHNR, FQNEAQ (reference sequence). CDR3: CASSLFPGQGDSGNTIYF. CDR3 nucleotide sequence: TGTGCCAGCAGCTTATTCCCGGGCCAAGGGGACTCTGGAAACACCATATATTTT.

The rearrangement links TRBV6-1 to TRBJ2-5, with D tentatively TRBD2 (5 bases). V was cut by 11 bases and J by 5 bases, with 21 bases left in between. Germline V gene sequence: CDR1 MNHNS, CDR2 SASEGT. The CDR3 has 14 amino acids. DNA for the CDR3: TGTGCCTCTAAGGAGGCAGCCCACGGGGAGACCCAGTACTTC. This gives the protein CASKEAAHGETQYF.

This chain links TRBV27 with TRBJ1-2, with D maybe TRBD1 (6 bases). Germline values: CDR1 MNHEY, CDR2 SMNVEV (reference sequence). V was shortened by 4 bases and J by 9 bases, with 15 bases between the two germline ends. The CDR3 has 13 amino acids. The CDR3 loop is CASSSTGLGRYTF. DNA for the CDR3: TGTGCCAGCAGTTCCACAGGGTTGGGTCGCTACACCTTC.

V usage is TRBV2 and J usage is TRBJ1-4; TRBD1 agrees at 10 bases. There are 14 residues in the CDR3. Trimming took 6 bases from V and 4 from J; bases not matched to a gene: 2. In germline, CDR1 is SNHLY, CDR2 FYNNEI. The CDR3 region is CASRGTGVNEKLFF. In DNA, the CDR3 is TGTGCCAGCAGAGGGACAGGGGTTAATGAAAAACTGTTTTTT.

V usage is TRBV11-3 and J usage is TRBJ1-2; 8 bases align to TRBD1. CDR1 and CDR2 from the germline V gene are SGHNT and YENEEA. This CDR3 comprises 17 residues. The V segment lost 1 base and the J segment 2 bases; nucleotides outside the gene matches: 9. The CDR3 region has the DNA TGTGCCAGCAGCTTAGTTCGGACAGGGAGTAACAACTATGGCTACACCTTC. Translated, it gives CASSLVRTGSNNYGYTF.

The chain combines TRBV11-2 with TRBJ2-5, with a tentative D call TRBD1 (5 bases). This CDR3 region has 12 residues. V was clipped by 7 bases and J by 2 bases, with 8 bases between them. The germline V gene encodes CDR1 SGHAT and CDR2 FQNNGV. The CDR3 bases are TGTGCCAGCACCGACAGTCAAGAGACCCAGTACTTC. Translated: CASTDSQETQYF.

Details on this clone: At one boundary the junction diverges from the germline segment, which might be a read error. The chain combines TRBV7-9 with TRBJ1-2; TRBD1 is a possible D gene (6 bases). Germline V gene lookup returns CDR1 SEHNR and CDR2 FQNEAQ (reference sequence). The CDR3 sequence is 12 residues long. The CDR3 nucleotides read TGTTCCAGCAGTTCGACCCAGGGGAGCTACACCTTC. This translates into CSSSSTQGSYTF. Looking up the rest from reference TRBV7-9 and TRBJ1-2 gives the full variable domain: DTGVSQNPRHKITKRGQNVTFRCDPISEHNRLYWYRQTLGQGPEFLTYFQNEAQLEKSRLLSDRFSAERPKGSFSTLEIQRTEQGDSAMYLCSSSSTQGSYTFGSGTRLTVV.

This clone was seen just once. The J gene is TRBJ2-3, the V gene TRBV5-1, with 7 positions matching TRBD2. The CDR3 runs 14 residues. With V trimmed by 5 bases and J by 0 bases, 3 bases remained unmatched. The germline V gene encodes CDR1 SGHRS and CDR2 YFSETQ. The CDR3, as DNA: TGCGCCAGCAGGGGACTATCTAGCACAGATACGCAGTATTTT. It specifies CASRGLSSTDTQYF.

The chain uses TRBV5-4 and TRBJ1-2; 7 positions match TRBD1. Germline loops: CDR1 SGHNT, CDR2 YYREEE (reference sequence). The CDR3 length is 15 residues. The V segment lost 4 bases and the J segment 5 bases; nucleotides outside the gene matches: 11. The CDR3 DNA sequence: TGTGCCAGCAGCGACGCACAGGGGCTTGGTTATGGCTACACCTTC. Amino acids: CASSDAQGLGYGYTF.

This chain connects TRBV6-1 to TRBJ2-5, with a weak D call TRBD1 (5 bases). Trimming removed 5 bases from V and 5 bases from J, with 6 bases in between. The length of the CDR3 is 11 residues. Germline-derived CDR1 and CDR2 are MNHNS and SASEGT. This CDR3 is CASSYRETQYF. The CDR3 region has the DNA TGTGCCAGCAGTTACAGGGAGACCCAGTACTTC.

V usage is TRBV18 and J usage is TRBJ1-1; possible D gene TRBD1, 6 bases. Trimming cost V 1 base and J 11 bases, with 17 bases left between them. Germline lookup yields CDR1 KGHSH and CDR2 LQKENI. This CDR3 spans 14 amino acids. The CDR3 reads CASSPLGTNVDAFF. The CDR3 bases are TGTGCCAGCTCACCACTTGGGACAAATGTGGATGCTTTCTTT.

This chain links TRBV10-3 with TRBJ2-7; tentative D call: TRBD1 (6 bases). The CDR3 is 11 amino acids. The germline V and J ends were trimmed by 9 bases and 6 bases, with 12 bases remaining between them. Per germline, CDR1 ENHRY and CDR2 SYGVKD. The CDR3 nucleotides are TGTGCCATTGGAACAGGGATCGAGCAGTACTTC. Translating it yields CAIGTGIEQYF.